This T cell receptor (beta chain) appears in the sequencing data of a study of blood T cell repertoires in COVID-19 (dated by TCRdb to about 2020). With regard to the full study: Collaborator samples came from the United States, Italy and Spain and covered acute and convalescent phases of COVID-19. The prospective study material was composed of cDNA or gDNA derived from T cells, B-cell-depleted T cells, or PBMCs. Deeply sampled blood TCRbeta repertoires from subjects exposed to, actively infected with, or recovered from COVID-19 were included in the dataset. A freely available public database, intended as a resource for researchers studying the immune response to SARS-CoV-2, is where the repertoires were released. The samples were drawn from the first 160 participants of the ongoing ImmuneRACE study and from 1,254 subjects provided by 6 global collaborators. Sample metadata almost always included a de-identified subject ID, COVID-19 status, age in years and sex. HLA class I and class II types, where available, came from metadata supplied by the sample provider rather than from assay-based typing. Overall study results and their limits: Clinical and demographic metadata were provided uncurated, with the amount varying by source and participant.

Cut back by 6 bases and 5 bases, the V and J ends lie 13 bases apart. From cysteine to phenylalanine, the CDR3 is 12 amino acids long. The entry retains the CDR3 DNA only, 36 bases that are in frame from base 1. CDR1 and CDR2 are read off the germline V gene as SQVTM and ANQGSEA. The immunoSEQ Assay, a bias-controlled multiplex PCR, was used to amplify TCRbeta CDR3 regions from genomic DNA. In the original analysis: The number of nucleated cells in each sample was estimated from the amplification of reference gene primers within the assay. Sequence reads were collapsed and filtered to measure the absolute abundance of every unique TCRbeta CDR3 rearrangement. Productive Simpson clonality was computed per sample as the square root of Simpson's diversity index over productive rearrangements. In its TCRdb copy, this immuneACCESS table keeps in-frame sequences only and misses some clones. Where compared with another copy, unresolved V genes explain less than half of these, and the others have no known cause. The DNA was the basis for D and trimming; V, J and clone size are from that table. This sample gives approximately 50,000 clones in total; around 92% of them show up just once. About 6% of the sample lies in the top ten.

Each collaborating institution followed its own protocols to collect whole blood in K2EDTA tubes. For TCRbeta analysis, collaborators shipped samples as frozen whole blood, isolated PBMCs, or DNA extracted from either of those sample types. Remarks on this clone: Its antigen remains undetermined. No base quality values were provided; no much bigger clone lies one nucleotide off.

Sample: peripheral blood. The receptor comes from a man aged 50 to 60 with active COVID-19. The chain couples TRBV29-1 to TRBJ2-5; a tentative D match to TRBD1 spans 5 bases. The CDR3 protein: CSVRQFQETQYF. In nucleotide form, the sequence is TGCAGCGTGCGACAGTTTCAGGAGACCCAGTACTTC.